This TCR beta chain was profiled in a study of breast tumors, draining lymph nodes, adjacent tissues. TCRdb reanalysed the multiplex PCR reads using MiXCR and keeps one entry per CDR3 protein. This table has around 130,000 distinct CDR3 sequences, about 20% appearing once. The lymph nodes were axillary draining lymph nodes from breast cancer patients. As for this clonotype: No antigen is known for it.

V lost 8 bases and J 6 bases, leaving 17 bases between the germline ends. Per germline, CDR1 MDHEN and CDR2 SYDVKM. The CDR3 extends over 13 amino acids. Study results and caveats: Tumor and nontumor repertoires were significantly more similar in luminal-like than in basal-like breast cancer. Tumor TCR diversity was below lymph nodes but above nontumor tissue. Most tumor T cells seemingly derive from lymph node, then expand in tumor.

The V and J genes are TRBV28 and TRBJ2-7, with D perhaps TRBD1 (5 bases). The source is a female donor with breast cancer. Some clones in this sample may be carry-over from other donors' samples. The sequenced sample was axillary lymph node tissue. CDR3 DNA sequence: TGTGCCAGCTCTAGGGCTGGACATCCCGAGCAGTACTTC. Amino acids: CASSRAGHPEQYF.